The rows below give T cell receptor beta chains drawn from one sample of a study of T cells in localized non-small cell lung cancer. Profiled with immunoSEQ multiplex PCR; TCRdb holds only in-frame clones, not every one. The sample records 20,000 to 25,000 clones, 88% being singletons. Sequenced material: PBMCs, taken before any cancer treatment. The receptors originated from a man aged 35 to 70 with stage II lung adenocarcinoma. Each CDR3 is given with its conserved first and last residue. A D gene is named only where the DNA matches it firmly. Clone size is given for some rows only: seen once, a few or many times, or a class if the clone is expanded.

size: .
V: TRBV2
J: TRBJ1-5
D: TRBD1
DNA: TGTGCCAGTCTGGGGGACAGGGGGCTTATTCAGCCCCAGCATTTT
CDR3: CASLGDRGLIQPQHF

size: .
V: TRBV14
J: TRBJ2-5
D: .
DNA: TGTGCCAGCAGCCAAGGCGACAGTTTCTACCGAGAGACCCAGTACTTC
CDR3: CASSQGDSFYRETQYF

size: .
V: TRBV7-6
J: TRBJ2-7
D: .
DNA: TGTGCCAGCAGTTACCTGGTTGGGGCAGGGGCAGATTCCGGCTACGAGCAGTACTTC
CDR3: CASSYLVGAGADSGYEQYF

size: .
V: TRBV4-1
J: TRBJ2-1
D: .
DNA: TGCGCCAGCAGCCAAGTTGGGACCAACAATGAGCAGTTCTTC
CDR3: CASSQVGTNNEQFF

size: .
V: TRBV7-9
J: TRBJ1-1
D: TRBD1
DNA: TGTGCCAGCAGCCCGCGGACAGGGGACACTGAAGCTTTCTTT
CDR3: CASSPRTGDTEAFF

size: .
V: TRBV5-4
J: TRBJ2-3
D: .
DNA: TGTGCCAGCAGCTTGGGGGAAGGGAAGGCCACAGATACGCAGTATTTT
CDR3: CASSLGEGKATDTQYF

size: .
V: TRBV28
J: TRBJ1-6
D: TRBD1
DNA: TGTGCCAGCAGTCCACCGGACAGGGGGCGTTCACCCCTCCACTTT
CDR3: CASSPPDRGRSPLHF

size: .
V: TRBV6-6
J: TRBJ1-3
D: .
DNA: TGTGCCAGCAGTTACTCCCAGGGTTCTGGAAACACCATATATTTT
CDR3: CASSYSQGSGNTIYF

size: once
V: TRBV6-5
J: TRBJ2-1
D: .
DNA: TGTGCCAGCAGTTACTCTGGTGAGCAGTTCTTC
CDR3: CASSYSGEQFF

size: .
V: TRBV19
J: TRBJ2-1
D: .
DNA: TGTGCCAGTACGTGGAGGAGGGAGGACAATGAGCAGTTCTTC
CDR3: CASTWRREDNEQFF

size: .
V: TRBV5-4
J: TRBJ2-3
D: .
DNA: TGTGCCAGCAGCTTGGACCTAGCGGGACAGGGAGATACGCAGTATTTT
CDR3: CASSLDLAGQGDTQYF

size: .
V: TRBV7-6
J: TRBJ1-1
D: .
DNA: TGTGCCAGCACCTCGGGGGGCGCAGACACTGAAGCTTTCTTT
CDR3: CASTSGGADTEAFF

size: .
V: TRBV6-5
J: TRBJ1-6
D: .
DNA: TGTGCCAGCAGTTACGATCGGGGGGAGGATTCACCCCTCCACTTT
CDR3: CASSYDRGEDSPLHF

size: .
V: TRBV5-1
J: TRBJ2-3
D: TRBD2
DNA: TGCGCCAGCAGCTGGGGGACTAGTGTCGCCACGCAGTATTTT
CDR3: CASSWGTSVATQYF

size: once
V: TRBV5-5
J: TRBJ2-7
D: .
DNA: TGTGCCAGCAGCTTGTATAGCTCCTACGAGCAGTACTTC
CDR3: CASSLYSSYEQYF

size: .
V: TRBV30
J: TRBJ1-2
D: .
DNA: TGTGCCTGGAGTGTAAGCCATGCTCGTGGTGGCTACACCTTC
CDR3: CAWSVSHARGGYTF

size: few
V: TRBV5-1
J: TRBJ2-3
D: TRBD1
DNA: TGCGCCAGCAGCCACGGACAGGGGGTCACAGATACGCAGTATTTT
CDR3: CASSHGQGVTDTQYF

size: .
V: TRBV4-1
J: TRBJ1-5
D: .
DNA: TGCGCCAGCAGCCAAGATGGGTCGGTGAATAGCAATCAGCCCCAGCATTTT
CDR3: CASSQDGSVNSNQPQHF

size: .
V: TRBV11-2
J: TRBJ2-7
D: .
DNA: TGTGCCAGCAGCTTAGATCAGGGGACTCCTCCCTACGAGCAGTACTTC
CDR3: CASSLDQGTPPYEQYF

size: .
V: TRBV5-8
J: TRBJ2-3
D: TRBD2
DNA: TGTGCCAGCAGCCCGGGACTAGCGGAAGGGGCAGATACGCAGTATTTT
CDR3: CASSPGLAEGADTQYF

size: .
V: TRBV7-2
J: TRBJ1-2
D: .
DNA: TGTGCCAGCAGCCGTGCTACGGCAGCGACAAACTATGGCTACACCTTC
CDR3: CASSRATAATNYGYTF

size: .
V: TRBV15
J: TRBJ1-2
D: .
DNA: TGTGCCACCAGCAGAGATTTCGGGGTTTATGGCTACACCTTC
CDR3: CATSRDFGVYGYTF

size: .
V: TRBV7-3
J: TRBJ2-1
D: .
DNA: TGTGCCAGCAGCTCCGCAGGGTACAATGAGCAGTTCTTC
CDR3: CASSSAGYNEQFF

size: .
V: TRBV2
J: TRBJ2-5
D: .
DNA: TGTGCCAGCGGATCCGGGGGTAACGTCGAGACCCAGTACTTC
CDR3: CASGSGGNVETQYF

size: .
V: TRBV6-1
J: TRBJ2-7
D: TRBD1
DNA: TGTGCCAGCAGTGGGACAGGGGAATTCGACGAGCAGTACTTC
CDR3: CASSGTGEFDEQYF

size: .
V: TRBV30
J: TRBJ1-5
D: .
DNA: TGTGCCTGGACGGTAGGGGCTAGAAGGGAAAATCAGCCCCAGCATTTT
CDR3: CAWTVGARRENQPQHF

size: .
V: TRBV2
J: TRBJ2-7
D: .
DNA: TGTGCCAGCAGGAGGTACACGTCCTACGAGCAGTACTTC
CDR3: CASRRYTSYEQYF

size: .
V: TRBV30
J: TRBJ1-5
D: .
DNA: TGTGCCTGGAGGCCCGGGGCGGCCTGCCCAGCATTT
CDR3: CAWRPGAACPAF

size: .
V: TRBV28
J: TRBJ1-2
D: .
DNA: TGTGCCATAACCAAGGGGGGGGCCTATGGCTACACCTTC
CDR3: CAITKGGAYGYTF

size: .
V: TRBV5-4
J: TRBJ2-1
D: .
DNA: TGTGCCAGCAGCTTGGCCGACCGGTACAATGAGCAGTTCTTC
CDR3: CASSLADRYNEQFF

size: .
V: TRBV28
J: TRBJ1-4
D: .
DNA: TGTGCCACAAACGGGCTTCATGGGACTAATGAAAAACTGTTTTTT
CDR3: CATNGLHGTNEKLFF

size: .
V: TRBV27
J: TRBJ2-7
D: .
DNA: TGTGCCAGCAGTTTAAGCAGGAATACCTACGAGCAGTACTTC
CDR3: CASSLSRNTYEQYF

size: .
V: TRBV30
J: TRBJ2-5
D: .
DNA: TGTGCCTGGAGTGTACGGGGAGAGACCCAGTACTTC
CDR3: CAWSVRGETQYF

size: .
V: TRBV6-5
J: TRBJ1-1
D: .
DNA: TGTGCCAGCAGTCCATGGACAGAGGTAGGCACTGAAGCTTTCTTT
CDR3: CASSPWTEVGTEAFF

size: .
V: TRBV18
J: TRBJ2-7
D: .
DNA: TGTGCCAGCTCAAGCACAGGGAATCCCTACGAGCAGTACTTC
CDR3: CASSSTGNPYEQYF

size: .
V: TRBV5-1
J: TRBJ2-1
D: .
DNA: TGCGCCAGCAGCTTTACCGGCGGAAGGGACAATGAGCAGTTCTTC
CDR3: CASSFTGGRDNEQFF

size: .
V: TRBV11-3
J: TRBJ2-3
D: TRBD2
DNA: TGTGCCAGCAGCTTAGTGGGGACTAGCGGGAGAAGTGCAGATACGCAGTATTTT
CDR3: CASSLVGTSGRSADTQYF

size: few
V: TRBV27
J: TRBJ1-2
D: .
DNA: TGTGCCAGCAGTCCGCGGGACTCGGACGGCTACACCTTC
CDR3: CASSPRDSDGYTF

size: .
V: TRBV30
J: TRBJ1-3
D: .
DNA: TGTGCCTGGAGCCTTGGGAGAGCTGGAAACACCATATATTTT
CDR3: CAWSLGRAGNTIYF

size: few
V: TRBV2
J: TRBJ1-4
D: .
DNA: TGTGCCAGCAGCGGAGGGAGCAGGTCACGTGAAAAACTGTTTTTT
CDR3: CASSGGSRSREKLFF

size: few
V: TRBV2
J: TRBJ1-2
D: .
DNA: TGTGCCAGCAGCGAACAGGGTGTTGGCTACACCTTC
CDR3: CASSEQGVGYTF

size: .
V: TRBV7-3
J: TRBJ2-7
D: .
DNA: TGTGCCAGCAGCTTAGGGTTGGGGAGCATCCACGAGCAGTACTTC
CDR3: CASSLGLGSIHEQYF

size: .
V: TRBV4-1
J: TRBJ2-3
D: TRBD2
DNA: TGCGCCAGCAGCCAAGATGGGGCGGGAGGGGTGACAGATACGCAGTATTTT
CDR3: CASSQDGAGGVTDTQYF

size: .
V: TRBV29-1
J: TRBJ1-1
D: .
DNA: TGCAGCGTTAGCGAGTTGACAGGTCAAACTGAAGCTTTCTTT
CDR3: CSVSELTGQTEAFF

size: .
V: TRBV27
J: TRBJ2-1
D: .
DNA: TGTGCCAGCAGTTTAAGGAGCTCCTACAATGAGCAGTTCTTC
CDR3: CASSLRSSYNEQFF

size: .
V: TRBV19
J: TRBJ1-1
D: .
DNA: TGTGCCAGCGGGCGAAGGGATGAAGCTTTCTTT
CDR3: CASGRRDEAFF

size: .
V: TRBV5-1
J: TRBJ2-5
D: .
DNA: TGCGCCAGCAGCCCTCTCTTAGGGACACGCGTCCAAGAGACCCAGTACTTC
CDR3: CASSPLLGTRVQETQYF

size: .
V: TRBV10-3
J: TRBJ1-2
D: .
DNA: TGTGCCATCAACAGCGGGACGGATGGCTACACCTTC
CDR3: CAINSGTDGYTF

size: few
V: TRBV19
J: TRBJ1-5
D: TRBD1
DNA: TGTGCCAGTATAGGGACAGGTCGGAATCAGCCCCAGCATTTT
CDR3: CASIGTGRNQPQHF

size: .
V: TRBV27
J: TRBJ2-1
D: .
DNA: TGTGCCAGCAGTCAAGGGGTATCCTACAATGAGCAGTTCTTC
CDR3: CASSQGVSYNEQFF

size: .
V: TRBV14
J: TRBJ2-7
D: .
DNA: TGTGCCAGCAGCCAAGAAATCAGTGGGGACGAGCAGTACTTC
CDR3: CASSQEISGDEQYF

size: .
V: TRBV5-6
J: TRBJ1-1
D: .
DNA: TGTGCCAGCAGCCAGCCGATGGCTTATCTTACTGAAGCTTTCTTT
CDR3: CASSQPMAYLTEAFF

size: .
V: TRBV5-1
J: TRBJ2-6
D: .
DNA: TGCGCCAGCAGCTTGGAGGTTGGGGCCAACGTCCTGACTTTC
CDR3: CASSLEVGANVLTF

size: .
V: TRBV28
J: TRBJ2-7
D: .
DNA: TGTGCCGCAGCCCCAGCGGGGACAAGGTATGGCGAGCAGTACTTC
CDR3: CAAAPAGTRYGEQYF

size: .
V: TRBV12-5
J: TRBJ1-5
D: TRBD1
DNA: TGTGCTAGTGGTTTGTTAGGGGGCCGGGGGGGTTATAGCAATCAGCCCCAGCATTTT
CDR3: CASGLLGGRGGYSNQPQHF

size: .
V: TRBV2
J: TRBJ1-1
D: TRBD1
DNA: TGTGCCAGCAGTAGACAGGGGGCGATGAACACTGAAGCTTTCTTT
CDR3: CASSRQGAMNTEAFF